This paragraph reports one T cell receptor beta chain. These data are taken from a study of T and B cells in COVID-19 patients. TRB was amplified from roughly 250-500 ng of blood genomic DNA. BIOMED2 TRB-A/B primer pools were used in multiplex TRB PCR. MiXCR, run by TCRdb on the multiplex PCR reads, gives a single entry per CDR3 protein. The sample has approximately 13,000 distinct CDR3 sequences, roughly 30% seen once. Germline V gene data show CDR1 as KGHSH and CDR2 as LQKENI. The CDR3 is 18 residues long. The V and J ends lost 5 bases and 2 bases, in that order; junction bases with no gene match: 16.

Sequencing used blood. The J gene is TRBJ2-3, the V gene TRBV18; 7 nucleotides align to TRBD1. This receptor was taken from a human donor who had recovered from COVID-19. CDR3 DNA sequence: TGTGCCAGCTCAACTAAGACCAGGGGGTCCGGAATCACAGATACGCAGTATTTT. It specifies CASSTKTRGSGITDTQYF.